This TCR beta chain was captured by sequencing in a study of T cell responses to AZD1222 COVID-19 vaccine. Whole-study context: Investigators merged groups given second doses at roughly 4 or roughly 12 weeks. Whole-study findings and limits: Once two AZD1222 doses were given, Spike-specific TCR breadth and depth went up. Donors in the cohort were predominantly white British and more often female, and clonal diversity was possibly underestimated.

V was pared by 3 bases and J by 2 bases, with 9 bases between. The CDR3 is 13 amino acids. The germline V gene has CDR1 SGHRS and CDR2 YFSETQ. A note on this clone: No antigen is known for it.

Sequencing used immunoSEQ multiplex PCR; TCRdb keeps in-frame clones, though not all of them. There are about 130,000 clones in the sample; about 94% occur only once, and around 0.91% lies in the top ten. This clonotype was obtained from an adult in good health. The sample was peripheral blood, taken on day 0 of AZD1222 vaccination. The chain carries TRBV5-1 and TRBJ2-7, with D possibly TRBD2 on 5 matching bases. In DNA form, the CDR3 reads TGCGCCAGCAGCTGGACTCTTACCTACGAGCAGTACTTC. Translated: CASSWTLTYEQYF.